The text below deals with one T cell receptor (beta chain). Its antigen remains unidentified. The data were taken from a study of T cells in localized non-small cell lung cancer. Overall study findings and caveats: Uninvolved adjacent lung showed higher T cell clonality than tumor. Those with higher blood T cell density had longer overall survival.

Generated by immunoSEQ multiplex PCR, the TCRdb table keeps only in-frame clones and is missing some. The data contain approximately 23,000 clones, 85% to 90% of them singletons. V shed 8 bases and J shed 3 bases, with 18 bases lying between them. Germline lookup yields CDR1 SGHRS and CDR2 YFSETQ. The CDR3 loop spans 14 amino acids. The sample consisted of peripheral blood, taken before any cancer treatment. The V and J genes are TRBV5-1 and TRBJ2-7, with a tentative D call TRBD2 (7 bases). This sequence originates from a male donor older than 55 with stage I lung adenocarcinoma. The chain's CDR3 is CASTPGGGSYEQYF. CDR3 in DNA: TGCGCCAGTACCCCGGGGGGCGGGAGCTACGAGCAGTACTTC.